Each of the 2 T cell receptor beta chains below was sequenced from the same sample in a study of OX40 agonist ivuxolimab in advanced cancers. Clones were sequenced by immunoSEQ multiplex PCR, and TCRdb holds only the in-frame ones, with some missing. The table includes about 60,000 clones, roughly 89% detected once. The specimen was CD4+ or CD8+ T cells sorted from blood, collected in a trial of the OX40 agonist ivuxolimab. The receptors come from an adult with an advanced solid tumor such as melanoma, head and neck, liver or kidney cancer.

The gene calls are TRBV19 and TRBJ1-4, with 9 bases that match TRBD1. Germline CDR1 and CDR2: LNHDA and SQIVND (reference sequence). The CDR3 covers 17 residues. The ends lost 5 bases at V and 5 bases at J; junction bases unmatched: 12. The CDR3 loop reads CASSATRTGTGNEKLFF. As DNA, the CDR3 is TGTGCCAGTAGTGCTACACGAACCGGGACAGGGAATGAAAAACTGTTTTTT.

The gene calls are TRBV19 and TRBJ2-5; 10 bases fit TRBD1. The length of the CDR3 is 15 residues. Germline CDR1 LNHDA, CDR2 SQIVND (reference sequence). The junction had 10 bases not matched to a gene; V was cut back by 7 bases and J by 5 bases. Written as DNA, the CDR3 is TGTGCCAGTACCCGGGACAGGGGTGGGTTGGAGACCCAGTACTTC. This gives the protein CASTRDRGGLETQYF.